What follows are 5 T cell receptor beta chains derived from one specimen sequenced in a study of T cells in tuberculosis listed by TCRdb under 2018. Library preparation was by the immunoSEQ multiplex PCR assay. Held by TCRdb, this immuneACCESS table contains in-frame sequences only and omits some clones. Under half of the omission traces to an unresolved V gene where checked; the cause of the rest is unknown. The sample profile shows approximately 35,000 clones; roughly 94% of them were found once. The top ten clones comprise more than 6% of the sample. The meaning of the sample's time point label: new active TB diagnosis, blood taken before or within 7 days of starting treatment. Sequencing used PBMCs, obtained at tuberculosis diagnosis. The receptors shown here come from an adult with tuberculosis. Some clones in this sample may be carry-over from other donors' samples.

Here the CDR3 reads CSVLVSGGVNTGELFF. For the CDR3, the DNA is TGCAGCGTCCTCGTCTCCGGGGGAGTGAACACCGGGGAGCTGTTTTTT. The chain employs TRBV29-1 and TRBJ2-2; tentatively, D is TRBD2 (6 bases). Germline CDR1 is SQVTM and CDR2 is ANQGSEA. The CDR3 contains 16 residues. V lost 6 bases and J lost 1, with 18 bases in between.

The rearrangement uses TRBV6-6 and TRBJ1-5; 8 bases map to TRBD1. The CDR3 spans 15 residues. Germline V gene lookup returns CDR1 MNHNY and CDR2 SVGAGI (reference sequence). The V gene end was trimmed by 6 bases and the J gene end by 5 bases; junction bases not matched to a gene: 9. CDR3: CASSHRTGTHQPQHF. The CDR3 nucleotides are TGTGCCAGCAGCCATCGGACAGGGACACATCAGCCCCAGCATTTT.

J is TRBJ1-5 and V is TRBV5-1; D might be TRBD1 (6 bases). Trimming removed 4 bases from V and 4 bases from J, with 12 bases in between. Germline V gene lookup returns CDR1 SGHRS and CDR2 YFSETQ. The CDR3 spans 14 residues. The CDR3 loop reads CASSTGTPNQPQHF. CDR3 DNA: TGCGCCAGCAGCACCGGGACACCTAATCAGCCCCAGCATTTT.

The CDR3 sequence: CASSTGGEWAYNEQFF. The CDR3 nucleotides are TGTGCCAGCAGTACTGGAGGGGAGTGGGCCTACAATGAGCAGTTCTTC. The chain joins TRBV6-4 to TRBJ2-1; tentatively, D is TRBD2 (6 bases). Between the trimmed V and J ends, which lost 5 bases and 2 bases, there was a span of 16 bases. The CDR3 contains 16 residues. Germline V gives CDR1 MRHNA, CDR2 SNTAGT.

The rearrangement joins TRBV10-3 to TRBJ1-2; weak D call: TRBD1 (6 bases). This CDR3 region has 16 residues. The germline V and J ends were trimmed by 6 bases and 6 bases, with 23 bases remaining between them. CDR1 and CDR2 (germline): ENHRY, SYGVKD. The CDR3 nucleotides are TGTGCCATCAGCGGAGACTGGGGGGGCGCTTTGGATGGCTACACCTTC. Residues: CAISGDWGGALDGYTF.